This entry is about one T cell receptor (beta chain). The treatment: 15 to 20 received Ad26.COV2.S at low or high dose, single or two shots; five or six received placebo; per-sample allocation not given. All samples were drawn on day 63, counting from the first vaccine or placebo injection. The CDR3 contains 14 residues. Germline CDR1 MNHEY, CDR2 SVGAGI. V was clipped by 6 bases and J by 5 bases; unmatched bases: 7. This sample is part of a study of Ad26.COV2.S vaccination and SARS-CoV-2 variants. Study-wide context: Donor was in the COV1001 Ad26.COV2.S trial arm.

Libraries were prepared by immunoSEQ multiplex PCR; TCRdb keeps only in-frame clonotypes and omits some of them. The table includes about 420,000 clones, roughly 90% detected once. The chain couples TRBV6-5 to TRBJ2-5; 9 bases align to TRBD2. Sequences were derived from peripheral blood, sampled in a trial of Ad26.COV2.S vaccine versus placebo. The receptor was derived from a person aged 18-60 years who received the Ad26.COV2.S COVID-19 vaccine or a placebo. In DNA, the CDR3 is TGTGCCAGCAGGTCCGGGACTAGCCGGGAGACCCAGTACTTC. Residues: CASRSGTSRETQYF.